This paragraph reports one TCR beta chain. Its antigen is still unknown. There are no base qualities to consult, and no much larger clone falls within one base. The data belong to a study of blood T cell repertoires in COVID-19 (dated by TCRdb to about 2020). Background for the entire study: Samples covering the acute and convalescent phases of COVID-19 were provided by collaborators in the United States, Italy and Spain. The samples were drawn from two sources: the first 160 participants of the ongoing ImmuneRACE study, and 1,254 subjects contributed by 6 global collaborators. Where available, HLA class I and class II types were obtained from metadata supplied by the sample provider rather than from assay-based typing. The repertoires were made available in a free public database intended to serve as a resource for research on the immune response to SARS-CoV-2. Subjects who had been exposed to COVID-19, were actively infected with it, or had recovered from it provided the deeply sampled blood TCRbeta repertoires that made up the dataset. The prospective study material was composed of cDNA or gDNA derived from T cells, B-cell-depleted T cells, or PBMCs. Sample metadata almost always included a de-identified subject ID, COVID-19 status, age in years and sex.

CDR1 LGHDT and CDR2 YNNKEL were looked up in the germline V gene (reference sequence). V and J lose 6 bases and 8 bases, and a span of 10 bases separates them. The CDR3 holds 11 amino acids from the cysteine to the phenylalanine. Of all the DNA, just the CDR3 is kept, 33 bases in frame from base 1. The immunoSEQ Assay, a bias-controlled multiplex PCR, was used to amplify TCRbeta CDR3 regions from genomic DNA. For the original study's pipeline: Within the assay, amplification of reference gene primers was used to estimate how many nucleated cells each sample contained. To quantify the absolute abundance of each unique TCRbeta CDR3 rearrangement, sequence reads were collapsed and filtered. Productive Simpson clonality was computed per sample as the square root of Simpson's diversity index over productive rearrangements. The table comes from immuneACCESS by way of TCRdb, which keeps in-frame sequences with V and J called. Part of the clones is missing from these tables; in studies checked, under half for an unresolved V gene and the rest for unknown reasons. For V, J and clone size, that table is used; D and trimming come from the DNA. The sample data list 190,000 or so clones, and around 88% of these were observed just once. The ten largest clonotypes hold around 4% of the sample.

The collaborating institutions used their own protocols to collect whole blood in K2EDTA tubes. For TCRbeta analysis, collaborators shipped samples in one of three forms: frozen whole blood, isolated PBMCs, or DNA extracted from either of those sample types. General study outcomes and caveats: How much clinical and demographic metadata was included differed by source and by participant, and the metadata was provided uncurated.

The sequence was obtained from a woman in her thirties with acute or convalescent COVID-19. The source material was peripheral blood. The chain is assembled from TRBV3-1 (or the pseudogene TRBV3-2) and TRBJ1-1; no D gene can be assigned with confidence. The CDR3 reads CASRLGGEAFF. The nucleotide sequence reads as follows: TGTGCCAGCAGACTGGGCGGGGAAGCTTTCTTT.